This entry is about one T cell receptor (beta chain). Its matching antigen is unknown. Germline V gene lookup returns CDR1 SGHKS and CDR2 YYEKEE (reference sequence). Deletions cut 2 bases from V and 6 bases from J, with 12 bases between. The CDR3 consists of 14 residues. Data came from immunoSEQ multiplex PCR; TCRdb stores just in-frame clones and leaves some out. Of some 150,000 clones in the sample, 70% to 90% are singletons; the top ten hold 1.5% to 2%. This record belongs to a study of T cell responses to AZD1222 COVID-19 vaccine. Study results and caveats: Without day 14 samples, only post-peak T cell repertoires were studied. Dominant CD4 TCR responses targeted spike regions 160-218 and 743-854.

The input for sequencing was peripheral blood, taken on day 0 of AZD1222 vaccination. This receptor was obtained from an adult in good health. The rearrangement links TRBV5-5 to TRBJ1-5, with D possibly being TRBD1 (5 bases). CDR3 nucleotides: TGTGCCAGCAGCTTAGGGGTTGTGGGTCAGCCCCAGCATTTT. This codes for CASSLGVVGQPQHF.